This entry describes one T cell receptor beta chain. There is no known antigen for this receptor. This specimen belongs to a study of T cells expressing NK-cell markers (dated by TCRdb to the early 2020s). Notes on the research overall: Eight donors provided sorted CD3+CD56+NKG2C+, CD3+CD56+NKG2C- and CD3+CD56-NKG2C+ T-cell subsets, whose TCR beta-chain repertoires were profiled. Among the eight sequenced donors, seven were HCMV-seropositive and one was HCMV-seronegative. The eight sequenced donors were randomly selected healthy volunteers, three men and five women. Libraries were sequenced as 2 x 150 bp reads on Illumina HiSeq 2000/2500, MiSeq or NextSeq. What the work shows at the level of the full study, not this receptor alone: Those dominant clonotypes were again the most abundant among CD3+CD56-NKG2C+ cells in a handful of donors, at 28.3-60.1%. In several donors, the dominant CD3+CD56+NKG2C+ clonotypes were among the top 10 CD8+ clonotypes and accounted for about 1.0-7.5% of CD8+ T cells. Whether the expanded NKG2C-expressing T cell clones were specific for HCMV antigens remained unclear.

Data came from an Illumina HiSeq 2000. TCR beta cDNA libraries were prepared using 5'RACE template switching, which introduced a universal primer site and unique molecular identifiers. Synthesis of cDNA was primed from the TCR beta constant segment and was followed by two consecutive PCR amplification steps. The source study handled its data this way. Reads were demultiplexed and grouped by UMI with MIGEC, and clonotypes were assembled and quantified with MiTCR. To exclude erroneous sequences, any TCR cDNA sequence not supported by at least two reads was discarded. The tcR package was used for downstream repertoire analysis, and clonotypes were matched between fractions using CDR3 nucleotide sequence together with V segment. Antigen specificity was annotated against VDJdb with VDJmatch, allowing one amino acid substitution in CDR3. Each entry corresponds to one CDR3 protein sequence from reads that TCRdb reprocessed, and DNA is not given. These V and J calls are TCRdb output, not the study's own analysis. The sample table gives 500,000 or so distinct CDR3 sequences. Together, the top ten hold roughly 3.6% of the sample.

A commercial ELISA kit detecting HCMV-specific IgG in serum was used to determine HCMV serostatus. Peripheral blood mononuclear cells were isolated from blood by Ficoll density gradient centrifugation. Input material: blood T cells: a sorted CD56 or NKG2C T cell subset, CD4+ or CD8+ T cells, or bulk PBMC T cells (not recorded which). The origin of this receptor is a man aged 18 to 29 in good health. Donor details come from another sample of the same person, matched by shared clones.

The CDR3 loop reads CASSVDYKETQYF. The chain couples TRBV9 to TRBJ2-5; the TRBD2 assignment by TCRdb is unverifiable without DNA. The germline V gene specifies SGDLS as CDR1 and YYNGEE as CDR2. The cysteine opens and the phenylalanine closes a CDR3 of 13 amino acids. No coding sequence is recorded.